The rows below give T cell receptor beta chains drawn from one sample of a study of human T cells and chemical hapten exposure. TCRdb analysed the RACE reads with MiXCR anew, one entry per CDR3 protein. The sample consists of roughly 120,000 distinct CDR3 sequences, approximately 13% of them appearing once. Sample: whole blood, taken in connection with sensitization to the hapten diphenylcyclopropenone (DPC). These receptors all come from a woman aged 18-35 years with alopecia areata. Some clones in this sample may be carry-over from other donors' samples. Both conserved end residues are part of each CDR3. The order of the fields is CDR3 DNA, CDR3 protein, CDR3 length, D gene, J gene, clone size, V gene. The D gene is left open where the match is weak. Rows give clone size only sometimes, using once, few, many, or a class for an expanded clone.

cdr3_nt: TGTGCCAGCAGTTTACGGGGACAGGGAGGCAAAGCTTTCTTT; cdr3_aa: CASSLRGQGGKAFF; cdr3_length: 14; d_call: TRBD1; j_call: TRBJ1-1; clone_size: .; v_call: TRBV28
cdr3_nt: TGTGCCTGGAGTTTTACAGGGGGCACTGAAGCTTTCTTT; cdr3_aa: CAWSFTGGTEAFF; cdr3_length: 13; d_call: TRBD1; j_call: TRBJ1-1; clone_size: .; v_call: TRBV30
cdr3_nt: TGCGCCAGCAGCCAAGATCTGAATAGCGGGGGACCTTTCTCCACAGATACGCAGTATTTT; cdr3_aa: CASSQDLNSGGPFSTDTQYF; cdr3_length: 20; d_call: TRBD2; j_call: TRBJ2-3; clone_size: .; v_call: TRBV4-3
cdr3_nt: TGCAGTGCTAGTGCGGGGAGGAACACTGAAGCTTTCTTT; cdr3_aa: CSASAGRNTEAFF; cdr3_length: 13; d_call: .; j_call: TRBJ1-1; clone_size: .; v_call: TRBV20-1
cdr3_nt: TGCAGTGCTAGAGGTTTAGCGGCTACTTCGGGGCAGTTCTTC; cdr3_aa: CSARGLAATSGQFF; cdr3_length: 14; d_call: .; j_call: TRBJ2-1; clone_size: many; v_call: TRBV20-1
cdr3_nt: TGTGCCAGCAGTTTCACAGGGGAGGCGAAGTACAATGAGCAGTTCTTC; cdr3_aa: CASSFTGEAKYNEQFF; cdr3_length: 16; d_call: .; j_call: TRBJ2-1; clone_size: .; v_call: TRBV27
cdr3_nt: TGTGCCAGCAGCTTAGGGGAACAGAGCAATCAGCCCCAGCATTTT; cdr3_aa: CASSLGEQSNQPQHF; cdr3_length: 15; d_call: .; j_call: TRBJ1-5; clone_size: many; v_call: TRBV7-2
cdr3_nt: TGTGCCAGCAGTTACTCGGTCGCGCGGGACAGCTACACAGATACGCAGTATTTT; cdr3_aa: CASSYSVARDSYTDTQYF; cdr3_length: 18; d_call: .; j_call: TRBJ2-3; clone_size: few; v_call: TRBV6-2/TRBV6-3
cdr3_nt: TGTGCCAGCACCCCCGGGCGGACACGGAACACTGAAGCTTTCTTT; cdr3_aa: CASTPGRTRNTEAFF; cdr3_length: 15; d_call: .; j_call: TRBJ1-1; clone_size: .; v_call: TRBV6-6
cdr3_nt: TGTGCCAGCAGCTTAGATTACGTTGGCTACACCTTC; cdr3_aa: CASSLDYVGYTF; cdr3_length: 12; d_call: .; j_call: TRBJ1-2; clone_size: .; v_call: TRBV7-2
cdr3_nt: TGTGCCAGCAGTTTTAATTTAGGAGGGGAAAAACTGTTTTTT; cdr3_aa: CASSFNLGGEKLFF; cdr3_length: 14; d_call: .; j_call: TRBJ1-4; clone_size: few; v_call: TRBV12-3/TRBV12-4
cdr3_nt: TGTGCCAGCAGCTTAGATCTTTATGTGGGCCCTGGAAACACCATATATTTT; cdr3_aa: CASSLDLYVGPGNTIYF; cdr3_length: 17; d_call: .; j_call: TRBJ1-3; clone_size: .; v_call: TRBV11-2
cdr3_nt: TGCAGCACCATAGACAGTGAAGCTTTCTTT; cdr3_aa: CSTIDSEAFF; cdr3_length: 10; d_call: .; j_call: TRBJ1-1; clone_size: .; v_call: TRBV29-1
cdr3_nt: TGTGCCAGCAGCCAGGGTATAAGGGCTGAAGCTTTCTTT; cdr3_aa: CASSQGIRAEAFF; cdr3_length: 13; d_call: .; j_call: TRBJ1-1; clone_size: .; v_call: TRBV11-2
cdr3_nt: TGTGCCAGCAGCGTAACCCTCGGGTCAAGCACAGATACGCAGTATTTT; cdr3_aa: CASSVTLGSSTDTQYF; cdr3_length: 16; d_call: .; j_call: TRBJ2-3; clone_size: few; v_call: TRBV9
cdr3_nt: TGCGCCAGCAGCTTGGGGTCGGGGAATCAAGAGTACTTC; cdr3_aa: CASSLGSGNQEYF; cdr3_length: 13; d_call: .; j_call: TRBJ2-7; clone_size: .; v_call: TRBV5-1
cdr3_nt: TGCAGTGCTGCAGGGGGCCCCTACAATGAGCAGTTCTTC; cdr3_aa: CSAAGGPYNEQFF; cdr3_length: 13; d_call: TRBD1; j_call: TRBJ2-1; clone_size: few; v_call: TRBV20-1
cdr3_nt: TGTGCCAGCAGTCCGCGGGACAGGGGGCATCAGCCCCAGCATTTT; cdr3_aa: CASSPRDRGHQPQHF; cdr3_length: 15; d_call: TRBD1; j_call: TRBJ1-5; clone_size: few; v_call: TRBV12-3/TRBV12-4
cdr3_nt: TGTGCCAGCAGCCCGGACAGGGAGAAACTGTTTTTT; cdr3_aa: CASSPDREKLFF; cdr3_length: 12; d_call: TRBD1; j_call: TRBJ1-4; clone_size: .; v_call: TRBV4-2
cdr3_nt: TGTGCCAGCTCACCCGGACAGAACACCGGGGAGCTGTTTTTT; cdr3_aa: CASSPGQNTGELFF; cdr3_length: 14; d_call: .; j_call: TRBJ2-2; clone_size: few; v_call: TRBV18
cdr3_nt: TGCAGCGTTGGCAGGCAGGGAGACTATGGCTACACCTTC; cdr3_aa: CSVGRQGDYGYTF; cdr3_length: 13; d_call: .; j_call: TRBJ1-2; clone_size: few; v_call: TRBV29-1
cdr3_nt: TGTGCCAGCAGCTTAGCTCTGCAGAACACCGGGGAGCTGTTTTTT; cdr3_aa: CASSLALQNTGELFF; cdr3_length: 15; d_call: .; j_call: TRBJ2-2; clone_size: few; v_call: TRBV7-7
cdr3_nt: TGTGCCAGCGGGACAGAGGTTTACAATGAGCAGTTCTTC; cdr3_aa: CASGTEVYNEQFF; cdr3_length: 13; d_call: TRBD1; j_call: TRBJ2-1; clone_size: few; v_call: TRBV6-1
cdr3_nt: TGTGCCAGCAGCCAAGTTGGGAGCAAAGAGACCCAGTACTTC; cdr3_aa: CASSQVGSKETQYF; cdr3_length: 14; d_call: .; j_call: TRBJ2-5; clone_size: many; v_call: TRBV3-1
cdr3_nt: TGTGCCAGCAGCCCCGACAGGGTTCAGCCCCAGCATTTT; cdr3_aa: CASSPDRVQPQHF; cdr3_length: 13; d_call: TRBD1; j_call: TRBJ1-5; clone_size: many; v_call: TRBV7-2
cdr3_nt: TGTGCCAGCAGTGAAGCCTCCGGGACAGGGTACAATCAGCCCCAGCATTTT; cdr3_aa: CASSEASGTGYNQPQHF; cdr3_length: 17; d_call: TRBD1; j_call: TRBJ1-5; clone_size: .; v_call: TRBV6-1
cdr3_nt: TGTGCCAGCAACGGGAGAGGAGAGCGCTATGGCTACACCTTC; cdr3_aa: CASNGRGERYGYTF; cdr3_length: 14; d_call: .; j_call: TRBJ1-2; clone_size: few; v_call: TRBV28
cdr3_nt: TGTGCCAGCAGTTTGGGAGGGATCCAGCCCCAGCATTTT; cdr3_aa: CASSLGGIQPQHF; cdr3_length: 13; d_call: .; j_call: TRBJ1-5; clone_size: many; v_call: TRBV12-3/TRBV12-4
cdr3_nt: TGTGCCAGCAGTCTAGTTATCGGGACTAGCGGGGCCCCGGAGACCCAGTACTTC; cdr3_aa: CASSLVIGTSGAPETQYF; cdr3_length: 18; d_call: TRBD2; j_call: TRBJ2-5; clone_size: few; v_call: TRBV28